This T cell receptor (beta chain) originates from a study of beta chain features in type 1 diabetes. Overall study findings and caveats: Shortening of TCRB CDR3s, moderate but significant, appeared in all four CD4+ subsets of Type 1 diabetes patients. In cDNA sequencing, cells with high TCR expression could be over-represented. There were fewer insertions and more deletions at the VDJ junctions of type 1 diabetes patients.

It was one heparinised blood draw, averaging around 100 mL, that each donor gave. V lost 7 bases, J lost 0 bases, and 6 bases stayed unmatched. Germline V gene lookup returns CDR1 SGHNT and CDR2 YENEEA. The CDR3 totals 15 residues. In regard to this clone: No antigen is known for it.

Expressed TCRB transcripts were sequenced, since all the RNA that had been isolated was reverse transcribed. The study sequenced naive, central memory and regulatory T cell samples to an average of about 3.6 million reads. Some clones are missing from TCRdb's copy, which holds only in-frame ones; the method was immunoSEQ multiplex PCR. The table records over 90,000 clones, 25% to 35% of them present only once. The TCR originated in a woman aged 18-29 years with type 1 diabetes. The chain employs TRBV11-3 and TRBJ2-1; 7 bases line up with TRBD2. Sequencing input: central memory CD4+ T cells from blood. CDR3 nucleotide sequence: TGTGCCAGCACCATGGGGGGGAACTCCTACAATGAGCAGTTCTTC. Its translation is CASTMGGNSYNEQFF.